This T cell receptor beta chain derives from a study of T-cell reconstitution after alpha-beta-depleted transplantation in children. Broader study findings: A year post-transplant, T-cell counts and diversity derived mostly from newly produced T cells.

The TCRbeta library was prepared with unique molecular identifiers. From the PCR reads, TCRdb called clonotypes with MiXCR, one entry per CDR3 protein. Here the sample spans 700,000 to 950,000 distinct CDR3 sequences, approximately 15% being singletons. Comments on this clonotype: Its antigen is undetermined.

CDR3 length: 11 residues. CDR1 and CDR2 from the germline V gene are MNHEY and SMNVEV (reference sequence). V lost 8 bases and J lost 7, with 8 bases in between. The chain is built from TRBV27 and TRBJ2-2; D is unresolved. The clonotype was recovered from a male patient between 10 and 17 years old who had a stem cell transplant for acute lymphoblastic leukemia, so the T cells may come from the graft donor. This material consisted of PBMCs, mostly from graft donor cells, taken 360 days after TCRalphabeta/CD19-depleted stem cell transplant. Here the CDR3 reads CASGKSGELFF. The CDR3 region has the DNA TGTGCCAGCGGAAAGAGCGGGGAGCTGTTTTTT.